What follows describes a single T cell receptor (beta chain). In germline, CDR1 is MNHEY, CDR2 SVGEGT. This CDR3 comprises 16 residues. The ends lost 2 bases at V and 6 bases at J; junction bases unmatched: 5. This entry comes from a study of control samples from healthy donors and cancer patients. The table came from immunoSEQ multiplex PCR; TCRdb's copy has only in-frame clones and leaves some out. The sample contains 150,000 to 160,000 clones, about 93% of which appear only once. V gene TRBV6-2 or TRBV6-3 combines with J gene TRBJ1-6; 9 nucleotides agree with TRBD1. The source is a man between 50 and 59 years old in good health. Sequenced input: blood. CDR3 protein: CASSYPRQGGNSPLHF. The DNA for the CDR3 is TGTGCCAGCAGTTACCCCCGACAGGGGGGTAATTCACCCCTCCACTTT.